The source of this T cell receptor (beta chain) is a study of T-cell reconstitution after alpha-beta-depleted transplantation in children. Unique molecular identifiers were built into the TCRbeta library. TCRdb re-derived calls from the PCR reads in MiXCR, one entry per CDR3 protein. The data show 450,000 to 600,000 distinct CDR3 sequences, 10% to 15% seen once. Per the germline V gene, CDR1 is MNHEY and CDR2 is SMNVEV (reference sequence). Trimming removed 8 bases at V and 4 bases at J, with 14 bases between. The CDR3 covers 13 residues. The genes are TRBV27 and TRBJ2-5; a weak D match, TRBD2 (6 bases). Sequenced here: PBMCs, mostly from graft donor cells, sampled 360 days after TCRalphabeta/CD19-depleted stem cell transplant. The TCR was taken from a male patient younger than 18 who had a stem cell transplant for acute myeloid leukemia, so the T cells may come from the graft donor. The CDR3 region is CASFSLGGETQYF. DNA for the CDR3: TGTGCCAGCTTCTCTCTGGGGGGAGAGACCCAGTACTTC.